The clone carrying this TCR beta chain has at least ten counts. What it binds is not known. Per-sample PBMC isolation yielded at least 6 million cells. V lost 0 bases and J 9 bases, leaving 12 bases between the germline ends. CDR3 size: 14 residues. Germline-derived CDR1 and CDR2 are SGHDN and FVKESK. A second roughly 7 to 11 cycle PCR used barcoded and J-beta primers. A single record per CDR3 protein comes from TCRdb applying MiXCR to the 5' RACE reads. The table lists some 710,000 distinct CDR3 sequences, more than 35% of them singletons, with about a sixth in the top ten. The data derive from a study of blood T cells in healthy people across ages. Study-wide points: Per million T cells, TCR beta diversity dropped roughly linearly as age increased. PBMCs went unsorted, and a conclusive naive versus antigen-experienced comparison was therefore prevented. Both higher diversity and more naive CD4+ cells marked long-lived donors when set against aged donors.

This receptor was obtained from a man older than 75 in good health. The V and J genes are TRBV14 and TRBJ2-1; possibly TRBD1 for D (6 bases). Sequenced input: blood. The CDR3, as DNA: TGTGCCAGCAGCCAAGAACTGGACAGTGGTGAGCAGTTCTTC. Protein sequence: CASSQELDSGEQFF. The full variable domain, with the rest looked up from reference TRBV14 and TRBJ2-1, is EAGVTQFPSHSVIEKGQTVTLRCDPISGHDNLYWYRRVMGKEIKFLLHFVKESKQDESGMPNNRFLAERTGGTYSTLKVQPAELEDSGVYFCASSQELDSGEQFFGPGTRLTVL.